One and the same sample provided the 3 T cell receptor beta chains below, sequenced in a study of cytomegalovirus exposure and HLA in healthy donors. Researchers ran the PCR with 60 Vbeta and 13 Jbeta primers. Assay used: immunoSEQ multiplex PCR; TCRdb lists only in-frame clones, some missing. This sample has some 190,000 clones; roughly 87% occur once, and the top ten carry about 1.5%. Sample: PBMCs. Receptor source: a man aged 40-55 years in good health and CMV-seronegative.

The chain is built from TRBV6-5 and TRBJ2-7; 8 nucleotides match TRBD2. This CDR3 has 15 amino acids. Trimming cost V 4 bases and J 2 bases; bases outside gene matches: 7. The germline V gene encodes CDR1 MNHEY and CDR2 SVGAGI. The CDR3 loop is CASSSLGGATYEQYF. The DNA of the CDR3 is TGTGCCAGCAGTTCCCTCGGGGGGGCGACCTACGAGCAGTACTTC.

The chain is built from TRBV10-1 and TRBJ1-2; 11 bases are shared with TRBD1. The germline V gene encodes CDR1 WNHNN and CDR2 SYGVQD (reference sequence). Losses at the gene ends were 3 bases for V and 5 bases for J; bases not matched to a gene: 5. The CDR3 covers 15 residues. CDR3 in DNA: TGCGCCAGCAGTGATGGACAGGGGGCTAGTTATGGCTACACCTTC. Translating it yields CASSDGQGASYGYTF.

The chain has TRBV6-5 and TRBJ2-3, with TRBD2 identical over 11 bases. V lost 6 bases and J lost 7; bases outside the gene matches: 9. The CDR3 extends over 15 amino acids. Germline V lookup: CDR1 MNHEY, CDR2 SVGAGI. In DNA form, the CDR3 reads TGTGCCAGCAGACCCACTAGCGGGAGTCGATATACGCAGTATTTT. It yields the protein CASRPTSGSRYTQYF.